The 3 T cell receptor beta chains below were found in one sample sequenced in a study of CD8 T cells in Susac syndrome. Random hexamers served to reverse transcribe about 0.5 to 1 ug RNA. One entry per CDR3 protein, called by TCRdb with MiXCR from the immunoSEQ multiplex PCR reads. The data hold about 120,000 distinct CDR3 sequences, with 90% to 95% observed a single time. The sample comprised CD8+ T cells from PBMCs. All receptors derive from a human donor with Susac syndrome.

CDR3 residues: CASRFGKTEAFF. The CDR3 DNA sequence: TGTGCCAGCAGATTTGGAAAGACTGAAGCTTTCTTT. The V and J genes are TRBV27 and TRBJ1-1; no reliable D call. The V end was cut by 6 bases, the J end by 5 bases, with 10 bases between. CDR3 length equals 12 residues. Germline V gene sequence: CDR1 MNHEY, CDR2 SMNVEV (reference sequence).

V is TRBV5-1 and J is TRBJ1-5; 8 nucleotides align to TRBD1. CDR3 size: 15 residues. V gave up 1 base and J gave up 3 bases; unmatched junction bases: 3. Per the germline V gene, CDR1 is SGHRS and CDR2 is YFSETQ. In DNA, the CDR3 is TGCGCCAGCAGCTTGAGGACAGGGCCCAATCAGCCCCAGCATTTT. Its translation is CASSLRTGPNQPQHF.

The chain combines TRBV9 with TRBJ2-7, with a possible D match to TRBD1 (5 bases). Germline lookup yields CDR1 SGDLS and CDR2 YYNGEE. The CDR3 has 15 amino acids. V lost 0 bases, J lost 0 bases, and 10 bases lay in between. CDR3 nucleotide sequence: TGTGCCAGCAGCGTAGGTTCCAGGGTCTCCTACGAGCAGTACTTC. It codes for CASSVGSRVSYEQYF.